A single sample gave rise to the 27 T cell receptor beta chains below, sequenced in a study of blood T cell repertoires in COVID-19. TCRdb keeps only in-frame clones here, not all; method: immunoSEQ multiplex PCR. The sample has 250,000 to 300,000 clones; 81% are singletons. The specimen sequenced was peripheral blood. These receptors were collected from a woman in her sixties with active or convalescent COVID-19.

This clone occurred a few times. The chain combines TRBV18 with TRBJ1-6; 7 bases align to TRBD1. Unmatched junction bases numbered 12, after V lost 2 bases and J lost 5 bases. CDR3 length: 18 amino acids. Germline CDR1 and CDR2: KGHSH and LQKENI. CDR3 loop: CASSPYPARDSHNSPLHF. The CDR3 coding sequence is TGTGCCAGCTCACCATATCCAGCAAGGGACAGTCATAATTCACCCCTCCACTTT.

The chain links TRBV7-2 to TRBJ2-1; possible D gene TRBD2, 5 bases. The CDR3 covers 15 residues. Trimming stripped 1 base from V and 5 bases from J, with 12 bases between. Germline V gene lookup returns CDR1 SGHTA and CDR2 FQGNSA. The CDR3 DNA sequence: TGTGCCAGCAGCTTAGTCGGGAAGGGTAACAATGAGCAGTTCTTC. It is translated as CASSLVGKGNNEQFF.

The V call is TRBV11-2, the J call TRBJ2-1; no definite D call. The CDR3 totals 12 residues. V was clipped by 2 bases and J by 7 bases, with 6 bases between them. Germline V lookup: CDR1 SGHAT, CDR2 FQNNGV. The CDR3 protein is CASSLTMNEQFF. For the CDR3, the DNA is TGTGCCAGCAGCTTAACTATGAATGAGCAGTTCTTC.

V usage is TRBV21-1 and J usage is TRBJ1-5; the table assigns TRBD1, which was not confirmed against the DNA. TRBV21-1 represents a pseudogene. The CDR3 loop spans 13 amino acids. This CDR3 is CASNPQGTQPQHF. The CDR3 DNA sequence: TGTGCCAGCAACCCACAGGGAACTCAGCCCCAGCATTTT.

The rearrangement joins TRBV11-2 to TRBJ2-7; 8 bases agree with TRBD2. CDR3 length: 16 amino acids. Germline V gives CDR1 SGHAT, CDR2 FQNNGV. The V and J ends lost 3 bases and 0 bases, in that order; junction bases with no gene match: 7. Here the CDR3 DNA reads TGTGCCAGCAGCTTGGGGCTAGCGGGTCCCTCCTACGAGCAGTACTTC. This codes for CASSLGLAGPSYEQYF.

The chain is built from TRBV6-5 and TRBJ2-5, with 9 nucleotides matching TRBD2. Per the germline V gene, CDR1 is MNHEY and CDR2 is SVGAGI. V shed 6 bases and J 5 bases; nucleotides not matched to a gene: 10. This CDR3 region has 15 residues. CDR3 coding DNA: TGTGCCAGCAGAACACCGCGGGGGGGCTTGGAGACCCAGTACTTC. Translation gives CASRTPRGGLETQYF.

This clone was observed at least ten times. The rearrangement links TRBV2 to TRBJ1-1, with 7 bases aligning to TRBD1. The CDR3 loop spans 17 amino acids. Germline V lookup: CDR1 SNHLY, CDR2 FYNNEI. Trimming took 3 bases from V and 3 from J; bases not matched to a gene: 13. This chain's CDR3 is CASSDAIDRAADTEAFF. The CDR3 coding sequence is TGTGCCAGCAGTGACGCGATTGACAGGGCTGCGGACACTGAAGCTTTCTTT.

The V gene is TRBV18, the J gene TRBJ1-2; TRBD1 is a possible D gene (6 bases). The CDR3 spans 15 residues. CDR1 is KGHSH and CDR2 is LQKENI in the germline V gene. Deletions cut 3 bases from V and 2 bases from J, with 13 bases between. CDR3 protein: CASSPGTRGNYGYTF. For the CDR3, the DNA is TGTGCCAGCTCACCCGGGACCAGGGGCAACTATGGCTACACCTTC.

There are a few counts of this clone. The CDR3 DNA follows: TGCGCCAGCAGTGCGGGTTACGAGCAGTACTTC. The encoded protein is CASSAGYEQYF. The V and J genes are TRBV10-1 and TRBJ2-7; no clear D. With 4 bases removed from V and 4 bases from J, the gap between germline ends came to 5 bases. This CDR3 spans 11 amino acids. CDR1 WNHNN and CDR2 SYGVQD come from the germline V gene (reference sequence).

J is TRBJ2-1 and V is TRBV25-1; weak D call: TRBD2 (6 bases). V lost 3 bases and J lost 8, with 11 bases in between. The CDR3 has 13 residues. Per the germline V gene, CDR1 is MGHDK and CDR2 is SYGVNS. Here the CDR3 reads CASSEAGSHEQFF. The CDR3 DNA is TGTGCCAGCAGTGAGGCGGGGAGTCATGAGCAGTTCTTC.

The chain uses TRBV28 and TRBJ2-3, with 9 nucleotides matching TRBD1. Germline V CDR1 and CDR2: MDHEN, SYDVKM. CDR3 size: 18 residues. The J segment lost 3 bases and the V segment lost 2 bases, leaving 12 bases of the junction unmatched. CDR3 protein: CASSLPLMTGGETDTQYF. CDR3 nucleotide sequence: TGTGCCAGCAGTTTACCCTTGATGACAGGGGGGGAGACAGATACGCAGTATTTT.

CDR3 in amino acids: CASTGGPVSGNTIYF. The CDR3 coding sequence is TGTGCCAGCACCGGGGGGCCGGTGTCTGGAAACACCATATATTTT. The chain combines TRBV28 with TRBJ1-3; D might be TRBD1 (6 bases). The V end was cut by 7 bases, the J end by 1 base, with 14 bases between. CDR1 is MDHEN and CDR2 is SYDVKM in the germline V gene. There are 15 residues in the CDR3.

This clone came up a few times. The CDR3 spells CASRRRKGGVRENTEAFF. As DNA, the CDR3 is TGCGCCAGCAGGAGAAGAAAGGGGGGGGTCAGGGAGAACACTGAAGCTTTCTTT. The rearrangement joins TRBV4-1 to TRBJ1-1, with D possibly being TRBD1 (6 bases). The germline V gene has CDR1 MGHRA and CDR2 YSYEKL. Trimming pared 6 bases from V and 1 base from J, leaving 24 bases between. The length of the CDR3 is 18 residues.

The chain combines TRBV7-6 with TRBJ2-5; D is unclear. This CDR3 has 16 amino acids. V was pared by 0 bases and J by 4 bases, with 15 bases between. Germline CDR1 reads SGHVS; CDR2 reads FNYEAQ. CDR3 coding DNA: TGTGCCAGCAGCTTAGCGCCAAGAACAGCAGGAGAGACCCAGTACTTC. Protein: CASSLAPRTAGETQYF.

This chain connects TRBV12-5 to TRBJ2-5; TRBD1 matches at 7 bases. The trim removed 7 bases at V and 5 bases at J, leaving 16 bases unmatched. The germline V gene encodes CDR1 LGHNT and CDR2 FRNRAP. The CDR3 runs 16 residues. The CDR3 DNA reads as TGTGCTAGTGCCCTCCAACCCAAAAGCAGGGGGGAGACCCAGTACTTC. This sequence encodes CASALQPKSRGETQYF.

The rearrangement joins TRBV27 to TRBJ1-6; D is undetermined. Germline CDR1 reads MNHEY; CDR2 reads SMNVEV (reference sequence). V was trimmed by 3 bases and J by 1 base, leaving 4 bases between them. This CDR3 has 14 residues. The CDR3 loop reads CASSLSSYNSPLHF. CDR3 sequence (DNA): TGTGCCAGCAGTTTGAGTTCCTATAATTCACCCCTCCACTTT.

The V gene is TRBV7-3, the J gene TRBJ2-2; 11 bases are a match to TRBD1. V lost 5 bases to trimming and J lost 2 bases; unmatched junction nucleotides: 4. Germline CDR1 SGHTA, CDR2 FQGTGA. The CDR3 extends over 16 amino acids. This CDR3 reads CASSPDRGLNTGELFF. The CDR3 DNA reads as TGTGCCAGCAGCCCGGACAGGGGGCTCAACACCGGGGAGCTGTTTTTT.

CDR3 loop: CASIGTGLRGEQYF. CDR3 in DNA: TGTGCCAGCATCGGAACAGGGTTGCGAGGAGAGCAGTACTTC. This chain uses TRBV2 with TRBJ2-7; D perhaps matches TRBD1 (6 bases). V lost 7 bases to trimming and J lost 7 bases, with 20 bases between them. Per the germline V gene, CDR1 is SNHLY and CDR2 is FYNNEI. CDR3 length equals 14 residues.

The chain joins TRBV5-1 to TRBJ1-1; 9 bases are a match to TRBD1. From germline, CDR1 is SGHRS and CDR2 YFSETQ. The CDR3 consists of 12 residues. Trimming cost V 6 bases and J 8 bases; bases outside gene matches: 5. CDR3 bases: TGCGCCAGCATTCTGGGGACAGGGGAAGCTTTCTTT. This codes for CASILGTGEAFF.

V gene TRBV7-3 combines with J gene TRBJ2-2; 7 bases align to TRBD1. The germline V gene encodes CDR1 SGHTA and CDR2 FQGTGA. This CDR3 comprises 16 residues. V gave up 4 bases and J gave up 1 base; unmatched junction bases: 6. The CDR3: CASSYPGQQNTGELFF. The CDR3 DNA is TGTGCCAGCAGCTATCCGGGACAGCAGAACACCGGGGAGCTGTTTTTT.

This clone occurred a few times. The chain couples TRBV4-3 to TRBJ2-6; 8 bases are shared with TRBD1. The germline CDR1 and CDR2 sequences are LGHNA and YSLEER. This CDR3 has 18 amino acids. With 1 base clipped from V and 2 bases from J, the junction kept 7 bases outside the gene matches. DNA for the CDR3: TGCGCCAGCAGCCAAGCCGGACAGGGCTACGCTGGGGCCAACGTCCTGACTTTC. Protein product: CASSQAGQGYAGANVLTF.

Details on this clone: A much bigger clone sits one base away, suggesting this may be a read error. V is TRBV7-3 and J is TRBJ2-5; no definite D call. The germline CDR1 and CDR2 sequences are SGHTA and FQGTGA. The CDR3 covers 13 residues. Trimming took off 5 bases at V and 5 bases at J, with 12 bases between the two ends. CDR3 DNA sequence: TGTGCCAGCAGCCGAGAGACCAGGGAGACCCAGTACTTC. The encoded protein is CASSRETRETQYF.

This sequence joins TRBV7-6 and TRBJ1-4; tentative D call: TRBD1 (5 bases). CDR3 length: 17 residues. Trimming took off 3 bases at V and 0 bases at J, with 14 bases between the two ends. Germline V CDR1 and CDR2: SGHVS, FNYEAQ. CDR3 coding DNA: TGTGCCAGCAGCTTGGACGGCGGGGGAGCAACTAATGAAAAACTGTTTTTT. Its protein product is CASSLDGGGATNEKLFF.

This clone was detected once. The chain has TRBV7-2 and TRBJ2-7; D is undetermined. The CDR3 length is 11 residues. V was clipped by 3 bases and J by 4 bases, with 4 bases between them. The germline V gene has CDR1 SGHTA and CDR2 FQGNSA. CDR3 in amino acids: CASSFSYEQYF. The CDR3 coding sequence is TGTGCCAGCAGCTTTTCTTACGAGCAGTACTTC.

This sequence joins TRBV9 and TRBJ2-2, with D possibly matching TRBD1 (6 bases). CDR3 size: 16 residues. The germline gives CDR1 SGDLS, CDR2 YYNGEE. V was clipped by 4 bases and J by 0 bases, with 13 bases between them. The CDR3 DNA reads as TGTGCCAGCAGCCCCTGGGGGCGGGCGAACACCGGGGAGCTGTTTTTT. Its protein is CASSPWGRANTGELFF.

This clone was found a few times. The rearrangement uses TRBV14 and TRBJ1-1; 8 bases are a match to TRBD1. J gave up 0 bases and V 3 bases, and 15 bases lay outside the gene matches. Germline CDR1 reads SGHDN; CDR2 reads FVKESK. The CDR3 loop spans 19 amino acids. This chain's CDR3 is CASSQDREVRFRLNTEAFF. CDR3 DNA: TGTGCCAGCAGCCAGGACAGGGAAGTACGGTTTAGGCTGAACACTGAAGCTTTCTTT.

This chain connects TRBV2 to TRBJ2-7, with 9 bases fitting TRBD1. The CDR3 extends over 17 amino acids. Trimming removed 4 bases from V and 2 bases from J; junction bases left unmatched: 12. The germline V gene has CDR1 SNHLY and CDR2 FYNNEI. CDR3 loop: CASSADVGTGRAYEQYF. The CDR3 DNA reads as TGTGCCAGCAGTGCCGACGTGGGGACAGGGAGAGCCTACGAGCAGTACTTC.